The 12 T cell receptor beta chains in this list originate from one sample, sequenced in a study of shared clonotypes between healthy human individuals. Profiling relied on immunoSEQ multiplex PCR, and the TCRdb table lists in-frame clones only, not all of them. Of millions of clones in the sample, 85% to 95% were seen once. Sample: naive CD4+ T cells sorted from blood. The subset here: CD45RA+ positively selected. The receptors originated from a man aged 18 to 29 in good health.

The V call is TRBV6-1, the J call TRBJ2-1; 9 bases agree with TRBD1. The CDR3 is 18 amino acids. V was clipped by 2 bases and J by 7 bases; unmatched bases: 15. The germline V gene has CDR1 MNHNS and CDR2 SASEGT. CDR3 nucleotide sequence: TGTGCCAGCAGTGAATACCCCCCCCGGGACAGGGTTTTAAATGAGCAGTTCTTC. This encodes CASSEYPPRDRVLNEQFF.

The chain has TRBV30 and TRBJ1-4; weak D call: TRBD1 (5 bases). The CDR3 is made up of 14 amino acids. Trimming pared 1 base from V and 4 bases from J, leaving 10 bases between. The germline V gene encodes CDR1 GTSNPN and CDR2 SVGIG (reference sequence). The CDR3: CAWSEGWGNEKLFF. For the CDR3, the DNA is TGTGCCTGGAGTGAGGGGTGGGGTAATGAAAAACTGTTTTTT.

This clone was detected once. Other DNA sequences within the sample encode an identical CDR3. The V call is TRBV5-1, the J call TRBJ2-3, with a possible D match to TRBD2 (7 bases). The CDR3 contains 13 residues. Germline CDR1 is SGHRS and CDR2 is YFSETQ. Trimming removed 4 bases from V and 3 bases from J, with 9 bases in between. CDR3 coding DNA: TGCGCCAGCAGCGGGGGGGCGACAGATACGCAGTATTTT. This sequence encodes CASSGGATDTQYF.

Comments on this clone: Germline is not matched at one junction end, which may reflect a read error. This chain links TRBV20-1 with TRBJ2-4; possibly TRBD1 for D (5 bases). The CDR3 sequence is 11 residues long. Germline-derived CDR1 and CDR2 are DFQATT and SNEGSKA (reference sequence). The CDR3 nucleotides read TGCAGTTCTTACCTGCTTGGGGCAGAACTTTTC. Translated: CSSYLLGAELF.

The CDR3 here is CASSNRDQPQHF. The CDR3 nucleotides are TGTGCCAGCAGTAACAGGGATCAGCCCCAGCATTTT. This rearrangement joins TRBV7-9 to TRBJ1-5, with a possible D match to TRBD1 (6 bases). This CDR3 contains 12 residues. The germline gives CDR1 SEHNR, CDR2 FQNEAQ (reference sequence). V was cut by 6 bases and J by 5 bases, with 8 bases left in between. The full variable domain, rest sourced from reference TRBV7-9 and TRBJ1-5, is DTGVSQNPRHKITKRGQNVTFRCDPISEHNRLYWYRQTLGQGPEFLTYFQNEAQLEKSRLLSDRFSAERPKGSFSTLEIQRTEQGDSAMYLCASSNRDQPQHFGDGTRLSIL.

Here the CDR3 reads CASKEEYNQPQHF. The CDR3 bases are TGTGCCAGCAAGGAGGAGTATAATCAGCCCCAGCATTTT. The V and J genes are TRBV2 and TRBJ1-5, with unresolved D. V was pared by 7 bases and J by 4 bases, with 11 bases between. CDR1 and CDR2 (germline): SNHLY, FYNNEI. This CDR3 contains 13 residues.

V is TRBV29-1 and J is TRBJ2-7; perhaps TRBD1 as D (5 bases). Germline V gene data show CDR1 as SQVTM and CDR2 as ANQGSEA. Between the trimmed V and J ends, which lost 3 bases and 5 bases, there was a span of 11 bases. This CDR3 spans 12 amino acids. CDR3 in amino acids: CSVEAGINEQYF. CDR3 coding DNA: TGCAGCGTTGAGGCAGGGATCAACGAGCAGTACTTC.

This chain uses TRBV19 with TRBJ1-1; D is ambiguous. CDR1 and CDR2 (germline): LNHDA, SQIVND (reference sequence). The CDR3 is made up of 14 amino acids. The V end lost 3 bases, the J end lost 4 bases, and 12 bases lay between the germline ends. The CDR3 DNA sequence: TGTGCCAGTAGTATGGGTTGGCAGGCCACTGAAGCTTTCTTT. Encoded protein: CASSMGWQATEAFF. The full variable domain, its missing parts supplied by reference TRBV19 and TRBJ1-1, is DGGITQSPKYLFRKEGQNVTLSCEQNLNHDAMYWYRQDPGQGLRLIYYSQIVNDFQKGDIAEGYSVSREKKESFPLTVTSAQKNPTAFYLCASSMGWQATEAFFGQGTRLTVV.

The chain is built from TRBV29-1 and TRBJ2-6, with D unresolved. The germline V gene has CDR1 SQVTM and CDR2 ANQGSEA. Trimming shortened V by 7 bases and J by 0 bases, and 16 bases separated the two germline ends. This CDR3 region has 16 residues. CDR3: CSATNGRISGANVLTF. CDR3 sequence (DNA): TGCAGCGCTACAAATGGACGGATCTCTGGGGCCAACGTCCTGACTTTC.

The chain recombines TRBV6-5 with TRBJ2-7, with TRBD2 identical over 7 bases. Trimming cost V 0 bases and J 3 bases; bases outside gene matches: 5. Per the germline V gene, CDR1 is MNHEY and CDR2 is SVGAGI. This CDR3 has 15 residues. The CDR3 loop reads CASSYSRAGDYEQYF. CDR3 coding DNA: TGTGCCAGCAGTTACTCGAGGGCGGGAGACTACGAGCAGTACTTC.

This clone appeared once. This chain joins TRBV27 and TRBJ1-5; 7 bases agree with TRBD1. From germline, CDR1 is MNHEY and CDR2 SMNVEV (reference sequence). The length of the CDR3 is 15 residues. V was pared by 5 bases and J by 6 bases, with 10 bases of the junction left unmatched. CDR3 DNA sequence: TGTGCCAGCAGTACGCCGACAGGGAAGAGTCAGCCCCAGCATTTT. Its translation is CASSTPTGKSQPQHF.

This chain uses TRBV6-6 with TRBJ1-3; D call uncertain. The CDR3 covers 16 residues. Trimming removed 0 bases from V and 0 bases from J, with 9 bases in between. CDR1 and CDR2 (germline): MNHNY, SVGAGI (reference sequence). The CDR3 is CASSYSDNNSGNTIYF. In nucleotides, the CDR3 is TGTGCCAGCAGTTACTCCGACAATAACTCTGGAAACACCATATATTTT.